This T cell receptor beta chain was identified during a study of OX40 agonist ivuxolimab in advanced cancers. On the study more broadly: Of the patients, three showed partial responses, one with hepatocellular carcinoma and two with cutaneous melanoma.

A word on this clone: Its antigen is unidentified.

The germline V gene encodes CDR1 SGHKS and CDR2 YYEKEE (reference sequence). V dropped 8 bases and J dropped 1 base, with 13 bases sitting between them. The CDR3 runs 14 residues. Measured with immunoSEQ multiplex PCR; TCRdb has only the in-frame clones, and not every one. The profile shows roughly 100,000 clones, about 90% of them singletons. Study-level points and caveats: Among patients with partial responses at 0.1-3.0 mg/kg, clonal expansion was among the lowest. Normalized expansion of T-cell clones was also low for some nonresponders.

Baseline, cycle 4 day 1, and cycle 7 day 1 were the blood sampling points. The genes are TRBV5-5 and TRBJ1-5; D is unclear. This sample comprised CD4+ or CD8+ T cells sorted from blood, obtained in a trial of the OX40 agonist ivuxolimab. The receptor was derived from an adult with an advanced solid tumor such as melanoma, head and neck, liver or kidney cancer. The CDR3 is CASARGLSNQPQHF. The CDR3 DNA reads as TGTGCCAGTGCCCGTGGGTTAAGCAATCAGCCCCAGCATTTT.